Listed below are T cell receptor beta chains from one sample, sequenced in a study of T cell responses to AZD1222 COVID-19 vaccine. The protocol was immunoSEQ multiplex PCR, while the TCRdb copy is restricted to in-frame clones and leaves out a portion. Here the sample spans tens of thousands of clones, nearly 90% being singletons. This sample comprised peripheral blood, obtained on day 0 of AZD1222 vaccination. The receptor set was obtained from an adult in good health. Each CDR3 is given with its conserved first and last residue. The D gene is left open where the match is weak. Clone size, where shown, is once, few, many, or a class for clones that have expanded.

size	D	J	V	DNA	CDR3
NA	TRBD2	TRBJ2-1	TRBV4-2	TGTGCCAGCAGCGGGCTAGCGGGAAGGAGTGAGCAGTTCTTC	CASSGLAGRSEQFF
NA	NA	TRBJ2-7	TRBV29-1	TGCAGCGCTAAAACCAGCTACGAGCAGTACTTC	CSAKTSYEQYF
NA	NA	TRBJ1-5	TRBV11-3	TGTGCCAGCAGTGTCGGGGCCAGGTGGGATTTT	CASSVGARWDF
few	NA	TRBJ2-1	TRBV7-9	TGTGCCAGCAGCGCCGGGACCAGTAATGGGGGTGAGCAGTTCTTC	CASSAGTSNGGEQFF
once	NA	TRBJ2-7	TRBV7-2	TGTGCCAGCAGAGATAGCAGGGGATGGGAGCAGTACTTC	CASRDSRGWEQYF
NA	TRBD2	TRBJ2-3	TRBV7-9	TGTGCCAGCAGCTTAAGCCCCGCTAGCGGCCGCACAGATACGCAGTATTTT	CASSLSPASGRTDTQYF
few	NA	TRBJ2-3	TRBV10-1	TGCGCCAGCAGTGCCCTTACAGGAATAGTTAGGACAGATACGCAGTATTTT	CASSALTGIVRTDTQYF
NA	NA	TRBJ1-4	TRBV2	TGTGCCAGCAGGAGGAAGGTGCCCGGGAGGGGAAAACTGTTTTTT	CASRRKVPGRGKLFF
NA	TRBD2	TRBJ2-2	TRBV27	TGTGCCAGCAGTTTTGGGGGGGGTACCGGGGAGCTGTTTTTT	CASSFGGGTGELFF
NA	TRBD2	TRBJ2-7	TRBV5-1	TGCGCCAGCAGCTTCGGGACTAGCGGATACTACGAGCAGTACTTC	CASSFGTSGYYEQYF
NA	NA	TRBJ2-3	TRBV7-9	TGTGCCAGCAGCTTGGATACGCAGTATTTT	CASSLDTQYF
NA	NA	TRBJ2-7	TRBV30	TGTGCCTGGGGAAACGGGGCCTACGAGCAGTACTTC	CAWGNGAYEQYF
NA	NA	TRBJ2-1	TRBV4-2	TGTGCCAGCAGCCAAGACGGCTACAATGAGCAGTTCTTC	CASSQDGYNEQFF
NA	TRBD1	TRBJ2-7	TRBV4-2	TGTGCCAGCAGCCGAGGGACAGACTCCTACTACGAGCAGTACTTC	CASSRGTDSYYEQYF
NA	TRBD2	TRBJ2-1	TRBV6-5	TGTGCCAGTTACCCGGGGGGGCGCTTCGATGAGCAGTTCTTC	CASYPGGRFDEQFF
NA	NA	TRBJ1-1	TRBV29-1	TGCAGCGTTCGAAAAGACAGGAACACTGAAGCTTTCTTT	CSVRKDRNTEAFF